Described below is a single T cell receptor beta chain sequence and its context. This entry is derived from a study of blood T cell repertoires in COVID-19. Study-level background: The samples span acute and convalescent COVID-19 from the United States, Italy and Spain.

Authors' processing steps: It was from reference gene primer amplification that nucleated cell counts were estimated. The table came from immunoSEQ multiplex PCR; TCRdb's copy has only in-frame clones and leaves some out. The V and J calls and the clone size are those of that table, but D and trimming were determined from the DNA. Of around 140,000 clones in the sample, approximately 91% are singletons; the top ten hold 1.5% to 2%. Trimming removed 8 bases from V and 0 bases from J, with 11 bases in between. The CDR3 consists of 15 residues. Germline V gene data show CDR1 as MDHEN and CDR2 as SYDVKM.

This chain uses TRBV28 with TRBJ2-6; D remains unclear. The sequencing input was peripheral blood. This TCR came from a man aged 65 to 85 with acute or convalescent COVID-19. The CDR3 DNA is TGTGCCAGCTGTAGTACCTCCTCTGGGGCCAACGTCCTGACTTTC. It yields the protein CASCSTSSGANVLTF.